The present TCR beta chain was sequenced within a study of a mutant IDH1 vaccine in newly diagnosed glioma. At the level of the study: Vaccine administration was initiated 4-6 weeks following radiotherapy alone, or with temozolomide cycles. Beforehand, treatment had been radiotherapy, temozolomide, or both; the majority received both. V12 came at week 35, V13 at week 47.

Noted time point: week 35, safety follow-up. The study gave 300 ug of mutant IDH1 20-mer peptide per vaccine dose, with topical imiquimod. The assay was immunoSEQ multiplex PCR, and TCRdb's table has in-frame clones only and misses some. The sample includes roughly 51,000 clones, 79% seen only once; the top ten take roughly 6.8%. The CDR3 totals 13 residues. Per the germline V gene, CDR1 is KGHSH and CDR2 is LQKENI. The junction had 1 base not matched to a gene; V was cut back by 3 bases and J by 6 bases. Concerning this clone itself: Its target is not known.

The receptor was derived from a man aged 40-55 years with glioma. V is TRBV18 and J is TRBJ1-5; 8 nucleotides align to TRBD1. The source was PBMCs, collected from a glioma patient whose treatment included an IDH1 peptide vaccine. For the CDR3, the DNA is TGTGCCAGCTCACCCGACAGGGGTCAGCCCCAGCATTTT. It specifies CASSPDRGQPQHF.